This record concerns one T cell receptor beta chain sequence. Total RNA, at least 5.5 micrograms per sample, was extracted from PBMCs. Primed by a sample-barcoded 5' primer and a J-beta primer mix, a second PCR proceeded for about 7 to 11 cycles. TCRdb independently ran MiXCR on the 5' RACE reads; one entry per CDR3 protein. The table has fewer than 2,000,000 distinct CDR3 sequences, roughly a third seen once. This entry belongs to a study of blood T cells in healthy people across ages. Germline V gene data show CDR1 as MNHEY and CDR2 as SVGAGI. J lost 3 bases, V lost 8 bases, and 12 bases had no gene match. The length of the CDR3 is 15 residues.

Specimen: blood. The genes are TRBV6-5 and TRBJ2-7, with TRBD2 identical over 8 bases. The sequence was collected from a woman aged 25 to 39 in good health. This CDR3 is CASRRGGLIFYEQYF. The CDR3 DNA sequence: TGTGCCAGCCGTCGGGGGGGTTTGATATTCTACGAGCAGTACTTC.